This entry is about one TCR beta chain. What it binds is unknown. Regarding time point: blood 2 weeks post-SBRT. This sample's treatment: 15 Gy SBRT to primary tumor, nephrectomy 4 weeks later. The data were produced by immunoSEQ multiplex PCR, yet TCRdb's version contains in-frame clones alone and is incomplete. The profile shows some 120,000 clones, more than 75% of them singletons. The CDR3 has 13 amino acids. Between the trimmed V and J ends, which lost 5 bases and 5 bases, there was a span of 12 bases. CDR1 and CDR2 from the germline V gene are SNHLY and FYNNEI. This record comes from a study of radiation and T cells in renal cell carcinoma. Overall study context: Nephrectomy followed 15 Gy stereotactic body radiation by 4 weeks.

Study outcomes and limitations: Without pretreatment biopsies, baseline tumor clonotype presence was undetermined.

The specimen comprised blood, sampled from a patient whose treatment included radiotherapy and nephrectomy. The receptor was isolated from a woman in her 70s with renal cell carcinoma. The rearrangement joins TRBV2 to TRBJ1-1, with no clear D. CDR3 bases: TGTGCCAGCAGTCCAGGTTATAGGACTGAAGCTTTCTTT. It specifies CASSPGYRTEAFF.